This TCR beta chain was sequenced during a study of blood T cell repertoires in COVID-19. Study at large: Researchers got acute and convalescent COVID-19 samples from the United States, Italy and Spain.

Recovered status in Cohort 3 required two negative PCRs, clearance, or symptom resolution. Generated by immunoSEQ multiplex PCR, the TCRdb table keeps only in-frame clones and is missing some. The table lists about 180,000 clones, approximately 85% of them singletons. Looked up from germline, CDR1 is MNHEY and CDR2 is SMNVEV (reference sequence). V lost 5 bases, J lost 4 bases, and 7 bases stayed unmatched. CDR3 length: 14 residues. This TCR was recovered from a woman aged 18-29 years who had recovered from COVID-19. The chain links TRBV27 to TRBJ1-2; 7 bases agree with TRBD1. Material: PBMCs or T cells enriched from blood (not recorded which). In nucleotides, the CDR3 is TGTGCCAGCAGTAGGACCGACAGGGCCTATGGCTACACCTTC. This encodes CASSRTDRAYGYTF.